This paragraph covers one T cell receptor beta chain sequence. The antigen this receptor binds is unknown. Per-nucleotide qualities are absent, and no much larger clonotype sits a single base away. Receptor amplification or capture employed multiplex PCR. Sequencing was performed on an Illumina HiSeq 4000. CDR3 regions were amplified by Arm-PCR with iRepertoire HTBI primers to construct TCR beta libraries. PCR products were gel purified before sequencing. The source study handled its data this way. Gene usage analysis of CDR3 amino acid clonotypes used the approximately 56 TRBV and some 15 TRBJ segments found across samples. COPE and FqMerger were used to merge the filtered high-quality paired reads into contigs. BLAST was used to align contigs to IMGT TRBV, TRBD and TRBJ reference genes, and CDR3 was defined according to IMGT. Any clonotype with a frequency above 0.1% was classified as a highly expanded clone. Shannon entropy served as the measure of repertoire diversity, while the Gini coefficient captured V-J evenness. Public clonotypes were defined as clonotypes shared by more than one individual. Starting from the raw public reads, TCRdb applied fastp trimming at Q25, assembled clones with MiXCR and retained in-frame beta chains. Each entry is one CDR3 protein sequence, shown with its most common DNA and genes. None of the V and J calls come from the authors' own analysis; TCRdb made them. Within this sample are approximately 560,000 distinct CDR3 sequences, with more than 15% of them counted one time only. The ten largest clones capture around 11% of the sample.

CDR3 length: 14 amino acids, cysteine to phenylalanine. The entry retains the CDR3 DNA only, 42 bases that are in frame from base 1. Compared with germline, V lacks 8 bases and J lacks 8 bases; bases without a gene match: 8. From a lookup of the germline V gene, CDR1 and CDR2 are MNHNS and SASEGT. This record comes from a study of regulatory T cells in long-lasting Graves disease (TCRdb year 2021). A note on the overall study: Patients with newly diagnosed Graves' disease had been on antithyroid drugs for under 3 months. This study used TCR sequencing and RNA sequencing of peripheral blood to compare persistent Graves' disease patients against newly diagnosed Graves' disease patients. The study took place in China and was registered as a clinical trial. A total of about 33 samples underwent TCR sequencing, from 13 patients with persistent Graves' disease and roughly 20 patients with newly diagnosed Graves' disease. Paper-wide results and their limitations: TRBV28, TRBJ1-2 and TRBJ2-5 were preferentially used in persistent disease, while TRBV20-1 and TRBJ2-1 were favored in newly diagnosed disease. Peripheral blood alone was examined, since thyroid tissue, which constituted the primary lesion, could not be accessed. Persistent patients shared more public clonotypes among themselves (around 3,000) than newly diagnosed patients did (roughly 910). Sequencing and analysis were restricted to the TCR beta chain. The authors noted that the small sample size was a limitation that may lower accuracy. Persistent Graves' disease patients showed lower TCR Shannon entropy and fewer highly expanded clones than newly diagnosed patients, suggesting clonal expansion.

Per the publication, the time point label means: newly diagnosed GD, antithyroid drugs for less than 3 months. RNA was extracted from PBMCs in TRIzol for both TCR sequencing and RNA sequencing. The diagnosis of Graves' disease followed American Thyroid Association guidelines. Patients for the study were recruited at an endocrinology department in Xi'an, China. From each patient, around 8.3 milliliters of peripheral blood was collected into an EDTA anticoagulant tube. Ficoll Paque Plus density gradient separation was used to isolate PBMCs, and no further T cell sorting was performed. An Agilent 2100 Bioanalyzer and agarose gel were used to assess RNA quality, and a NanoDrop 2000 was used to measure RNA concentration. These data were also reused for a study on T cells in Graves' hyperthyroidism and ophthalmopathy. The second publication reports: A patient counted as having stable Graves' hyperthyroidism if no progression to ophthalmopathy occurred over 18 months of follow-up. The hyperthyroidism patients were between 18 and 65 years old and newly diagnosed, with a disease duration of less than 2 months. Any patient with an uncontrolled infection, another autoimmune disease, pregnancy or lactation was excluded. Clinical symptoms, serum thyroxine and TRAb, thyroid ultrasound, and orbital computed tomography formed the basis for the diagnoses. A first-round RT-PCR of the TCR CDR3 used the HTBI primer set with the Qiagen OneStep RT-PCR kit. Most expanded thyroid clonotypes (frequency above 0.001) were also detected in blood, suggesting blood repertoires may reflect thyroid immune responses. In cross-validation, a model built on a 13 V-J signature told ophthalmopathy apart from stable hyperthyroidism with 85% to 90% sensitivity and about 81% specificity, and in testing the same model reached 80%/75%. During validation, the model predicted progression to ophthalmopathy a median of roughly 7.1 months ahead of onset, with almost 71% sensitivity and 72.22% specificity. To identify distinguishing TCR V-J signatures, a discovery cohort of some 99 patients was used, comprising 40 to 45 with Graves' ophthalmopathy and around 57 with stable Graves' hyperthyroidism. Prospective prediction of ophthalmopathy was tested in an independent validation cohort consisting of 18 to 20 hyperthyroidism patients and some 15 patients who later progressed to ophthalmopathy. For training and testing, the approximately 97 patients in the discovery cohort were randomly divided in a 7:3 ratio. In addition, the study compared T-cell repertoires in thyroid tissue and in blood from several Graves' hyperthyroidism patients. Once sampling was done, hyperthyroidism patients were given methimazole at a starting dose of 30 mg daily, whereas ophthalmopathy patients were given high-dose intravenous methylprednisolone. Libraries were constructed in a second round of multiplex PCR, after which size selection and purification were performed. Paired-end sequencing of the libraries was performed with 100 bp reads on an Illumina HiSeq2000. SOAPnuke was used to process the raw data, throwing out any read that contained adapters or uncalled bases, had a mean Phred below 15, or lacked an exact constant-primer or identifier match. COPE v1.2.5 was used to merge the high-quality paired reads, and each unique nucleotide sequence was defined as a clonotype. MiTCR v1.1 was used to align the clonotypes against IMGT TRBV, TRBD and TRBJ reference segments. The analysis included only V-J combinations with a frequency above 0.0001, which together covered 99% to 99.2% of the repertoires. A TCS score was defined as the ratio of F50 (clonal expansion) to E x V (chaos), with BLOSUM62-based TCRdist applied between CDR3 peptides within each V-J. Welch's t-statistics and random forest reduced 514 V-J features to 13, which were used in a naive Bayes classifier (R e1071). No statistical method was used to set the sample size in advance, and investigators knew the group allocation. The paper describes TCR Vbeta CDR3 sequencing of roughly 130 peripheral blood samples, made up of around 41 ophthalmopathy patients, roughly 72 hyperthyroidism patients and 17 progressor patients.

The receptor comes from a man between 18 and 29 years old with Graves disease. Donor details come from another sample of the same person, matched by shared clones. The sample was peripheral blood mononuclear cells (PBMCs), taken at new diagnosis, from a patient treated with antithyroid drugs. Rearrangement joined TRBV6-1 to TRBJ2-1, with 11 central nucleotides matching TRBD2. The bases are TGTGCCAGCCTAGCGGGAGGTTTAGTGGATGAGCAGTTCTTC. It translates to CASLAGGLVDEQFF.